This TCR beta chain originates from a study of blood T cell repertoires in COVID-19. Study-wide background: T cells, B-cell-depleted T cells, or PBMCs provided the cDNA or gDNA that served as material.

CDR1 is LNHDA and CDR2 is SQIVND in the germline V gene (reference sequence). The CDR3 is 14 residues long. J gave up 6 bases and V 7 bases, and 12 bases lay outside the gene matches. Assay: immunoSEQ multiplex PCR; the TCRdb copy retains only in-frame clones and omits some. This table holds roughly 250,000 clones, about 85% found once. The chain carries TRBV19 and TRBJ2-7, with TRBD2 matching over 7 bases. The specimen sequenced was peripheral blood. The TCR comes from a woman aged 55-70 years with active or convalescent COVID-19. The CDR3 nucleotides read TGTGCCAGTACCGCCGGGGCGGGAGCAAGCGAGCAGTACTTC. Its protein is CASTAGAGASEQYF.